This TCR beta chain was obtained from a study of shared clonotypes between healthy human individuals. CD45RO-negative cells were positively selected for CCR7, leaving out terminally differentiated effector memory CD45RA+ cells. Several immunoSEQ plates held equal portions of the genomic DNA taken from each subset. The data were produced by immunoSEQ multiplex PCR, yet TCRdb's version contains in-frame clones alone and is incomplete. The sample has about 2.2 million clones, 90% to 95% seen once; the top ten hold more than 1.5%. The source material was naive CD8+ T cells from PBMCs. This clonotype originated in a man between 18 and 29 years old in good health. Some clones in this sample may be carry-over from other donors' samples.

CDR3 bases: TGTGCCAGCAGCATCACTAGCGGGTTCTTCAGCTCCTACGAGCAGTACTTC. Protein: CASSITSGFFSSYEQYF. J is TRBJ2-7 and V is TRBV7-2, with 9 bases that match TRBD2. CDR3 length equals 17 residues. Germline trimming cut 5 bases from V and 0 bases from J; bases unmatched to any gene: 11. The germline V gene has CDR1 SGHTA and CDR2 FQGNSA.